Listed below are T cell receptor beta chains from one sample, sequenced in a study of Graves' ophthalmopathy and Graves' hyperthyroidism. TCRdb processed the multiplex PCR reads anew with MiXCR; each CDR3 protein has one entry. The sample holds fewer than 600,000 distinct CDR3 sequences, 14% seen once. Sequenced sample: blood. Receptors originate from a woman aged 30 to 39 with Graves' ophthalmopathy. CDR3s include the opening cysteine and the closing phenylalanine or tryptophan. The order of the fields is V gene, D gene, J gene, clone size, CDR3 DNA, CDR3 protein. A D gene is named only where the DNA matches it firmly. Clone size appears in some rows only: once, few, many, or a class for an expanded clone.

TRBV7-2,-,TRBJ1-2,many,TGTGCCAGCAGCTCCAGGGACTCCCCCTCTAACTATGGCTACACCTTC,CASSSRDSPSNYGYTF
TRBV29-1,-,TRBJ1-2,many,TGCAGCGTTGAAGAACAGGACAGTAACTATGGCTACACCTTC,CSVEEQDSNYGYTF
TRBV12-3/TRBV12-4,-,TRBJ1-1,many,TGTGCCAGCAGTTTCGACTTGGACCGTGAAGCTTTCTTT,CASSFDLDREAFF
TRBV27,TRBD1,TRBJ2-7,-,TGTGCCAGCAGTAACCTGGACAGGGCCTACGAGCAGTACTTC,CASSNLDRAYEQYF
TRBV25-1,-,TRBJ1-5,many,TGTGCCAGCAGTGAGGCGGGGTATAATCAGCCCCAGCATTTT,CASSEAGYNQPQHF
TRBV11-2,-,TRBJ2-7,many,TGTGCCAGCAGCCCTGGACTGGGGTTCTACGAGCAGTACTTC,CASSPGLGFYEQYF
TRBV7-9,-,TRBJ1-2,-,TGTGCCAGCAGCTTAGCGCAGGGGTTGGTGGATGGCTACACCTTC,CASSLAQGLVDGYTF
TRBV5-1,TRBD1,TRBJ1-1,-,TGCGCCAGCAGCGTCCAACAGGGGGCGAACACTGAAGCTTTCTTT,CASSVQQGANTEAFF
TRBV30,-,TRBJ1-1,many,TGTGCCTGGAGTGAAAGGTTGGAAGCTTTCTTT,CAWSERLEAFF
TRBV10-3,-,TRBJ2-7,many,TGTGCCATCAGGGAACGGCCCCTCTACGAGCAGTACTTC,CAIRERPLYEQYF
TRBV7-9,-,TRBJ2-3,few,TGTGCCAGCAGCGCTAGACCTCTTCCAGATACGCAGTATTTT,CASSARPLPDTQYF
TRBV4-1,TRBD1,TRBJ1-6,many,TGCGCCAGCAGCGAGGAGGACAGGACTGATTCACCCCTCCACTTT,CASSEEDRTDSPLHF
TRBV18,-,TRBJ2-6,few,TGTGCCAGCTCACCACCTCTGAGCTCTGGGGCCAACGTCCTGACTTTC,CASSPPLSSGANVLTF
TRBV28,-,TRBJ2-7,many,TGTGCCAGCAGTCCGCCAAGGGGGAGGGTCAGCTCCTACGAGCAGTACTTC,CASSPPRGRVSSYEQYF
TRBV12-3/TRBV12-4,TRBD2,TRBJ2-7,many,TGTGCCAGCAGAGCTGGGACTAGCGGGACTTTCGAGCAGTACTTC,CASRAGTSGTFEQYF
TRBV6-2/TRBV6-3,TRBD2,TRBJ2-3,many,TGTGCCAGCAGTAACCTAGCGGGAGGGCCAGCAGATACGCAGTATTTT,CASSNLAGGPADTQYF
TRBV12-5,-,TRBJ2-4,many,TGTGCTAGTGGTTTCGGAGCCAAAAACATTCAGTACTTC,CASGFGAKNIQYF
TRBV12-3/TRBV12-4,-,TRBJ2-7,many,TGTGCCAGCAGTTTAGACGGGATGAGCTCCTACGAGCAGTACTTC,CASSLDGMSSYEQYF
TRBV12-3/TRBV12-4,TRBD1,TRBJ2-5,many,TGTGCCAGCAGCCTGGACAGGGCTGGGGAGACCCAGTACTTC,CASSLDRAGETQYF
TRBV6-1,TRBD2,TRBJ2-5,-,TGTGCCAGCAAACACCTAGCGGGGGGAAAAGAGACCCAGTACTTC,CASKHLAGGKETQYF
TRBV5-1,-,TRBJ2-5,many,TGCGCCAGCAGCAGATCCCAAGAGACCCAGTACTTC,CASSRSQETQYF
TRBV24-1,-,TRBJ2-7,many,TGTGCCACCAGTGATTTGTACGCCTACGAGCAGTACTTC,CATSDLYAYEQYF
TRBV6-2/TRBV6-3,-,TRBJ1-2,-,TGTGCCAGCAGTTACGGGCAGACACACTATGGCTACACCTTC,CASSYGQTHYGYTF
TRBV27,-,TRBJ1-1,few,TGTGCCAGCAGTCCACGTAGCCCTCTGAACACTGAAGCTTTCTTT,CASSPRSPLNTEAFF
TRBV13,-,TRBJ1-2,many,TGTGCCAGCAGCTCCAACCCCGGGGAGCCTAACTATGGCTACACCTTC,CASSSNPGEPNYGYTF
TRBV28,-,TRBJ2-5,many,TGTGCCAGCAGCCCCACAAGATTCCAAGAGACCCAGTACTTC,CASSPTRFQETQYF
TRBV3-1,TRBD2,TRBJ2-5,many,TGTGCCAGCAGCCAAGAGGTAGCGGGGGGGTTAGGGACCCAGTACTTC,CASSQEVAGGLGTQYF
TRBV12-3/TRBV12-4,TRBD1,TRBJ2-7,-,TGTGTCAGCAGCCAAGGACAGGGGGCCTACGAGCAGTACTTC,CVSSQGQGAYEQYF
TRBV5-1,-,TRBJ1-6,few,TGCGCCAGCAGCGACGAGCCCGGGTCCCGGGCATCACCCCTCCACTTT,CASSDEPGSRASPLHF
TRBV28,TRBD2,TRBJ2-7,many,TGTGCCAGCAGTTCACCGGGACTAGCGACGGAGCAGTACTTC,CASSSPGLATEQYF
TRBV12-3/TRBV12-4,-,TRBJ1-5,many,TGTGCCAGCAAGCTATCAGGGGAGGACAATCAGCCCCAGCATTTT,CASKLSGEDNQPQHF
TRBV12-3/TRBV12-4,TRBD1,TRBJ1-3,many,TGTGCCAGCGCACCGGGACAGCTCGCCATATATTTT,CASAPGQLAIYF
TRBV7-3,-,TRBJ1-6,many,TGTGCCAGCAGTAGACGGACAACCGACTCACCCCTCCACTTT,CASSRRTTDSPLHF
TRBV11-2,TRBD1,TRBJ2-7,-,TGTGCCAGCAGCTTAGGTATGGGACAGTCCCCCTACGAGCAGTACTTC,CASSLGMGQSPYEQYF
TRBV19,-,TRBJ1-2,many,TGTGCCAGTAGGGACATGAAAACGGGTGGCTACACCTTC,CASRDMKTGGYTF
TRBV28,TRBD1,TRBJ1-5,many,TGTGCCAGCAGTTTACACATGGACAGGGTAATCCATCAGCCCCAGCATTTT,CASSLHMDRVIHQPQHF
TRBV27,-,TRBJ2-7,many,TGTGCCAGCAGTAAAGGGGGCTACGAGCAGTACTTC,CASSKGGYEQYF
TRBV6-1,-,TRBJ1-5,many,TGTGCCAGCAGTGAAGGTATGAGGATCTCCGGACAGCCCCAGCATTTT,CASSEGMRISGQPQHF
TRBV7-9,-,TRBJ1-5,many,TGTGCCAGCAGCCGCGCAGGGCAACAGCCCCAGCATTTT,CASSRAGQQPQHF
TRBV27,-,TRBJ2-7,-,TGTGCCAGCAGTCCCTCCCCGGGCCGCCAGAACTACGAGCAGTACTTC,CASSPSPGRQNYEQYF
TRBV7-2,TRBD2,TRBJ2-5,once,TGTGCCAGCAGCGAACGGGGCGGGGGACGGGGGGAGACCCAGTACTTC,CASSERGGGRGETQYF
TRBV18,-,TRBJ2-7,-,TGTGCCAGCTCAAGTTCAGGGGGACTCGAGCAGTACTTC,CASSSSGGLEQYF
TRBV4-1,TRBD2,TRBJ2-5,few,TGCGCCAGCAGCCAAGATGGCGGGGGGGCGGCAGGGACCCAGTACTTC,CASSQDGGGAAGTQYF
TRBV27,-,TRBJ2-7,many,TGTGCCAGCAGTACTACAGGGTTCGCCGAGCAGTACTTC,CASSTTGFAEQYF
TRBV29-1,-,TRBJ1-2,many,TGCAGCGTGAGGATTGGATATGGCTACACCTTC,CSVRIGYGYTF
TRBV28,TRBD1,TRBJ1-1,-,TGTGCCAGCAGTTTAGGTACCCCCCGGACAGGCCCGAACACTGAAGCTTTCTTT,CASSLGTPRTGPNTEAFF
TRBV19,TRBD1,TRBJ1-3,-,TGTGCCAGCTGTACAGGGGAAACTGGAAACACCATATATTTT,CASCTGETGNTIYF
TRBV7-9,TRBD1,TRBJ1-1,many,TGTGCCAGCAGCCACGGACCACAGGGGTATACTGAAGCTTTCTTT,CASSHGPQGYTEAFF
TRBV20-1,-,TRBJ2-7,-,TGCAGTGCTAGACAGGCAGGGCGGACCTACGAGCAGTACTTC,CSARQAGRTYEQYF
TRBV24-1,-,TRBJ2-7,many,TGTGCCACCAGTGATTTGATGAGCGGAGAGCAGTACTTC,CATSDLMSGEQYF
TRBV30,-,TRBJ1-6,-,TGTGCCTGGAGCCCGACAGGAGGGGATTCACCCCTCCACTTT,CAWSPTGGDSPLHF
TRBV3-1,-,TRBJ2-7,many,TGTGCCAGCAGCCTCGGACGGCGGGGCGAGCAGTACTTC,CASSLGRRGEQYF
TRBV7-3,TRBD2,TRBJ2-2,few,TGTGCCAGCAGCCCCACCGGGCGGGGGTATTACGGGGAGCTGTTTTTT,CASSPTGRGYYGELFF
TRBV9,-,TRBJ2-2,many,TGTGCCAGCAGCGTAGACGTGGGAGTGGAGACCGGGGAGCTGTTTTTT,CASSVDVGVETGELFF
TRBV5-1,TRBD1,TRBJ1-1,many,TGCGCCAGCAGCCGCGGACAGGAATTGACTGAAGCTTTCTTT,CASSRGQELTEAFF
TRBV27,-,TRBJ1-2,-,TGTGCCAGCAGTCCGCAGGGAGGCGGCTACACCTTC,CASSPQGGGYTF
TRBV6-5,-,TRBJ2-7,many,TGTGCCAGCAGTTACCCGAGCTCCTACGAGCAGTACTTC,CASSYPSSYEQYF
TRBV11-2,-,TRBJ2-7,-,TGTGCCAGCAGCATAAATCCGGCCGCGCCCTACGAGCAGTACTTC,CASSINPAAPYEQYF